This TCR beta chain was recovered during a study of T cells in Graves' hyperthyroidism and ophthalmopathy. CDR3 length equals 13 residues. The junction had 1 base not matched to a gene; V was cut back by 3 bases and J by 3 bases. The study included ophthalmopathy patients with Clinical Activity Score at least 3, NOSPECS grade at least 4 and duration under 3 months. Researchers barred patients who had uncontrolled infection, other autoimmune disease, pregnancy or lactation. RNA transcripts yielded amplified TCR beta CDR3 regions. The HTBI set primed first-round TCR CDR3 RT-PCR. TCRdb analysed the multiplex PCR reads with MiXCR anew, one entry per CDR3 protein. The profile shows 490,000 or so distinct CDR3 sequences, 22% of them singletons. This clonotype has a count of ten or more.

V is TRBV12-3 or TRBV12-4 and J is TRBJ2-5, with 7 bases that match TRBD1. Specimen: blood. The sequence derives from a woman between 70 and 85 years old with Graves' ophthalmopathy. CDR3 loop: CASSFDREETQYF. In DNA, the CDR3 is TGTGCCAGCAGTTTCGACAGGGAAGAGACCCAGTACTTC.